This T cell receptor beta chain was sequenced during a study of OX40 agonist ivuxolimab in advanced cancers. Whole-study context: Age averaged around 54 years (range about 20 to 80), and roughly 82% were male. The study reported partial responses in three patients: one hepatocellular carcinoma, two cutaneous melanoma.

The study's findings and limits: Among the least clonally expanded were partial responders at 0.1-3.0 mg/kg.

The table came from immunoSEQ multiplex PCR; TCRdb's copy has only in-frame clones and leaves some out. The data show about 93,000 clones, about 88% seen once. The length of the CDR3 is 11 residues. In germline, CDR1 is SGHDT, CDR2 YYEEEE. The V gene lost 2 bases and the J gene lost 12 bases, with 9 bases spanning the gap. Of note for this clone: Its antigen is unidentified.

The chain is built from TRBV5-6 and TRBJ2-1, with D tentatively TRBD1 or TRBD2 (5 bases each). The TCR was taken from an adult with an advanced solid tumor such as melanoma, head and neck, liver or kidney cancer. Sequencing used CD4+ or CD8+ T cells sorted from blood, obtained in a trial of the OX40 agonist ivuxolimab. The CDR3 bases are TGTGCCAGCAGCTTTTCGAGGGGGCAGTTCTTC. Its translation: CASSFSRGQFF. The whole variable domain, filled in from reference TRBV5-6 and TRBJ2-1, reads DAGVTQSPTHLIKTRGQQVTLRCSPKSGHDTVSWYQQALGQGPQFIFQYYEEEERQRGNFPDRFSGHQFPNYSSELNVNALLLGDSALYLCASSFSRGQFFGPGTRLTVL.